The 14 T cell receptor beta chains given below trace back to one sample, sequenced in a study of T cell clonality in common variable immunodeficiency. The table came from immunoSEQ multiplex PCR; TCRdb's copy has only in-frame clones and leaves some out. The sample lists 20,000 or so clones, none appearing once, the ten largest making up roughly 2.5%. Overall study findings and caveats: In common variable immunodeficiency, TCR beta chains reportedly carried fewer deletions and N-nucleotide insertions.

The antigens of these receptors remain unknown. The sample consisted of peripheral blood mononuclear cells. Receptors were obtained from a human donor with common variable immunodeficiency.

This clone was detected ten times or more. From the germline J gene comes the end of the CDR3, since the read stops 3 residues before it. The rearrangement uses TRBV5-1 and TRBJ2-3, with TRBD2 matching over 13 bases. The CDR3 has 16 residues. The ends lost 4 bases at V and 7 bases at J; junction bases unmatched: 9. From germline, CDR1 is SGHRS and CDR2 YFSETQ. CDR3 DNA, as far as it was read: TGCGCCAGCAGCGGGTCCACTAGCGGGAGGGCGAATACG. Translating it yields CASSGSTSGRANT. The full CDR3 protein reads CASSGSTSGRANTQYF.

By share of the sample, this clone is medium-sized (0.01 to 0.1%). Coverage ceases 3 residues before the CDR3 finishes, and the germline J gene fills in the end. This rearrangement joins TRBV19 to TRBJ2-5; 12 bases are a match to TRBD1. Germline V lookup: CDR1 LNHDA, CDR2 SQIVND (reference sequence). The CDR3 is 14 amino acids. V was pared by 10 bases and J by 6 bases, with 9 bases of the junction left unmatched. The covered CDR3 bases are TGTGCCACCGCCGGGACAGGGGGCCAGAAGACC. Protein product: CATAGTGGQKT. The whole CDR3 reads CATAGTGGQKTQYF. Filled out from reference TRBV19 and TRBJ2-5, the complete variable domain reads DGGITQSPKYLFRKEGQNVTLSCEQNLNHDAMYWYRQDPGQGLRLIYYSQIVNDFQKGDIAEGYSVSREKKESFPLTVTSAQKNPTAFYLCATAGTGGQKTQYFGPGTRLLVL.

This clone appeared many times. Sequencing ends 3 residues short of the CDR3 end; the germline J gene provides the rest. The rearrangement joins TRBV19 to TRBJ2-7, with TRBD2 identical over 14 bases. The germline V gene encodes CDR1 LNHDA and CDR2 SQIVND (reference sequence). This CDR3 contains 17 residues. Trimming at V came to 3 bases and at J to 4 bases, leaving 8 bases not matched to a gene. The covered CDR3 bases are TGTGCCAGTAGTATCTTCGGGACTAGCGGGAGTCTTTACGAG. As protein: CASSIFGTSGSLYE. The whole CDR3 reads CASSIFGTSGSLYEQYF.

This clone was observed at least ten times. The DNA ends 3 residues before the CDR3 does, and the rest of the CDR3 is filled in from the germline J gene. The J gene is TRBJ2-5, the V gene TRBV20-1, with TRBD2 matching over 13 bases. The CDR3 contains 17 residues. J was trimmed by 0 bases and V by 6 bases; bases with no gene match: 10. Germline V gives CDR1 DFQATT, CDR2 SNEGSKA (reference sequence). The covered CDR3 bases are TGCAGTGCGATCCGGACTAGCGGGAGCCAGTACCAAGAGACC. Translating it yields CSAIRTSGSQYQET. The full CDR3 reads CSAIRTSGSQYQETQYF.

This clone showed up many times. The read ends 3 residues shy of where the CDR3 ends; the end is completed using the germline J gene. The chain links TRBV7-9 to TRBJ2-5; D is possibly TRBD1 (6 bases). Germline V gene sequence: CDR1 SEHNR, CDR2 FQNEAQ (reference sequence). Trimming pared 0 bases from V and 5 bases from J, leaving 10 bases between. This CDR3 is built from 14 residues. The covered CDR3 bases are TGTGCCAGCAGCTTAGCGGGGGCAGGGGAGACC. It translates to CASSLAGAGET. The entire CDR3 is CASSLAGAGETQYF. The full variable domain, completed using reference TRBV7-9 and TRBJ2-5, is DTGVSQNPRHKITKRGQNVTFRCDPISEHNRLYWYRQTLGQGPEFLTYFQNEAQLEKSRLLSDRFSAERPKGSFSTLEIQRTEQGDSAMYLCASSLAGAGETQYFGPGTRLLVL.

Worth noting for this clone: Sequencing ends 3 residues short of the CDR3 end; the germline J gene provides the rest. V is TRBV6-1 and J is TRBJ1-2, with unresolved D. The V gene's germline CDR1 is MNHNS and CDR2 SASEGT. This CDR3 is built from 13 residues. The V end lost 3 bases, the J end lost 5 bases, and 10 bases lay between the germline ends. The CDR3 here is CASSETTGYGYTF. The part of the CDR3 DNA that was read is TGTGCCAGCAGTGAGACGACGGGGTATGGC.

This clone was detected ten times or more. The read falls 3 residues short of the CDR3 end, and the missing part is taken from the germline J gene. V usage is TRBV19 and J usage is TRBJ2-6; D may be TRBD2 (5 bases). The CDR3 has 18 residues. Germline lookup yields CDR1 LNHDA and CDR2 SQIVND (reference sequence). V lost 3 bases and J lost 4, with 19 bases in between. The CDR3 sequence is CASSIRLVSGFGANVLTF. CDR3 bases read: TGTGCCAGTAGTATCCGCCTCGTTTCGGGGTTCGGGGCCAACGTC.

At least ten counts were recorded for this clone. With the read ending 3 residues before the CDR3 end, the germline J gene is used to fill in that end. V is TRBV5-5 and J is TRBJ2-1; TRBD2 might be the D (6 bases). CDR1 and CDR2 (germline): SGHKS, YYEKEE (reference sequence). V was pared by 0 bases and J by 9 bases, with 10 bases between. The CDR3 is 13 amino acids. The CDR3 loop reads CASSLASSAEQFF. CDR3 DNA (partial): TGTGCCAGCAGCTTGGCCTCTAGCGCTGAG.

Ten or more counts support this clone. The CDR3 is cut off 3 residues early in the read; its end comes from the germline J gene. The V call is TRBV7-9, the J call TRBJ2-7; D might be TRBD1 (5 bases). CDR3 size: 12 residues. V was cut by 9 bases and J by 6 bases, with 15 bases left in between. Germline V gene data show CDR1 as SEHNR and CDR2 as FQNEAQ (reference sequence). CDR3 sequence reads: CARVGTGGEQYF. The CDR3 DNA, read in part, is TGTGCCAGAGTGGGTACAGGCGGCGAG.

This clone was counted many times. The read falls 3 residues short of the CDR3 end, and the missing part is taken from the germline J gene. V usage is TRBV5-1 and J usage is TRBJ2-5, with 8 positions matching TRBD2. J gave up 4 bases and V 4 bases, and 15 bases lay outside the gene matches. The CDR3 totals 17 residues. CDR1 and CDR2 from the germline V gene are SGHRS and YFSETQ. This chain's CDR3 is CASSHRTTGGSGETQYF. The sequenced CDR3 bases are TGCGCCAGCAGCCACCGTACCACGGGGGGGTCGGGAGAGACC. The entire variable domain, with the rest obtained from reference TRBV5-1 and TRBJ2-5, is as follows: KAGVTQTPRYLIKTRGQQVTLSCSPISGHRSVSWYQQTPGQGLQFLFEYFSETQRNKGNFPGRFSGRQFSNSRSEMNVSTLELGDSALYLCASSHRTTGGSGETQYFGPGTRLLVL.

This clone was counted many times. The read is 3 residues too short to cover the CDR3 end, so that end is filled in from the germline J gene. The rearrangement links TRBV2 to TRBJ2-2; D ambiguous. The CDR3 is 15 residues long. Trimming cost V 1 base and J 4 bases, with 10 bases left between them. Germline loops: CDR1 SNHLY, CDR2 FYNNEI. The covered CDR3 bases are TGTGCCAGCAGTGAAGAGACATTTTCCACCGGGGAG. Its protein product is CASSEETFSTGE. The CDR3 in full is CASSEETFSTGELFF.

This clone has a count of ten or more. The CDR3 goes on 3 residues after the read ends, and that part is filled in from the germline J gene. The chain carries TRBV5-1 and TRBJ2-4; D is uncertain. With 4 bases removed from V and 7 bases from J, the gap between germline ends came to 12 bases. The germline gives CDR1 SGHRS, CDR2 YFSETQ. The CDR3 runs to 13 residues. This CDR3 is CASSAPSANIQYF. The DNA read from the CDR3 is TGCGCCAGCAGCGCTCCATCAGCGAACATT.

This clone appeared many times. The read gets to within 3 residues of the CDR3 end, and the germline J gene fills in the rest. This sequence joins TRBV18 and TRBJ1-5; D gene ambiguous. The V gene's germline CDR1 is KGHSH and CDR2 LQKENI. This CDR3 has 15 residues. Trimming took off 0 bases at V and 0 bases at J, with 6 bases between the two ends. CDR3 residues: CASSPPSGSNQPQHF. The DNA read from the CDR3 is TGTGCCAGCTCACCACCATCAGGTAGCAATCAGCCC.

This clone was found many times. Read coverage stops 3 residues before the CDR3 terminus; the germline J gene supplies the remainder. The chain recombines TRBV20-1 with TRBJ1-1, with D perhaps matching TRBD1 (5 bases). Trimming stripped 5 bases from V and 5 bases from J, with 18 bases between. Germline CDR1 is DFQATT and CDR2 is SNEGSKA (reference sequence). The CDR3 is 14 amino acids. CDR3 DNA (partial): TGCAGTGCTCATCCGGGCCGGGGGGGAACTGAA. Amino acid sequence: CSAHPGRGGTE. The full CDR3 protein is CSAHPGRGGTEAFF.